The next 15 T cell receptor beta chains were all read from a single sample in a study of cytomegalovirus exposure and HLA in healthy donors. The PCR contained 60 Vbeta and 13 Jbeta primers. TCRdb's table, derived via immunoSEQ multiplex PCR, lists solely in-frame clones and lacks some. The sample has 120,000 or so clones, around 84% seen once. Sequencing was done on a sample of PBMCs. The receptors stem from a woman aged 40 to 50 in good health and CMV-seronegative.

The chain employs TRBV2 and TRBJ1-3; weak D call: TRBD1 (5 bases). The CDR3 totals 12 residues. CDR1 is SNHLY and CDR2 is FYNNEI in the germline V gene. Trimming stripped 6 bases from V and 6 bases from J, with 9 bases between. The CDR3 sequence is CASRATVNTIYF. In DNA form, the CDR3 reads TGTGCCAGCAGGGCGACAGTAAACACCATATATTTT.

This clone was seen a handful of times. V gene TRBV7-9 combines with J gene TRBJ1-5; maybe TRBD1 (6 bases). The CDR3 length is 14 residues. Germline CDR1 SEHNR, CDR2 FQNEAQ (reference sequence). Trimming took off 5 bases at V and 2 bases at J, with 10 bases between the two ends. In DNA, the CDR3 is TGTGCCAGCAGCCTGGACAGCGGCAATCAGCCCCAGCATTTT. Its protein is CASSLDSGNQPQHF. The entire variable domain, with the rest obtained from reference TRBV7-9 and TRBJ1-5, is as follows: DTGVSQNPRHKITKRGQNVTFRCDPISEHNRLYWYRQTLGQGPEFLTYFQNEAQLEKSRLLSDRFSAERPKGSFSTLEIQRTEQGDSAMYLCASSLDSGNQPQHFGDGTRLSIL.

The chain combines TRBV27 with TRBJ2-2; 10 bases agree with TRBD2. The V and J ends lost 4 bases and 3 bases, in that order; junction bases with no gene match: 17. This CDR3 is 20 amino acids long. CDR1 is MNHEY and CDR2 is SMNVEV in the germline V gene (reference sequence). For the CDR3, the DNA is TGTGCCAGCAGTTCCCATTGGGGTCTAGCGGGAGAATATGACACCGGGGAGCTGTTTTTT. Encoded protein: CASSSHWGLAGEYDTGELFF.

The rearrangement links TRBV6-1 to TRBJ2-7; tentative D call: TRBD2 (5 bases). The germline V gene encodes CDR1 MNHNS and CDR2 SASEGT. V was shortened by 7 bases and J by 3 bases, with 19 bases between the two germline ends. The CDR3 consists of 15 residues. The CDR3 bases are TGTGCCAGCACCGAGGGAACCCCTACCTTCTACGAGCAGTACTTC. Translating gives CASTEGTPTFYEQYF.

Remarks on this clone: A read error may account for a junction end that differs from germline. The rearrangement joins TRBV27 to TRBJ2-6; D may be TRBD2 (6 bases). The CDR3 length is 16 residues. Looked up from germline, CDR1 is MNHEY and CDR2 is SMNVEV (reference sequence). CDR3 amino acids: CASSISGSSGANGLTF. The CDR3 region has the DNA TGTGCCAGCAGTATTAGCGGATCCTCTGGGGCCAACGGCCTGACTTTC.

The J gene is TRBJ2-1, the V gene TRBV6-5; D is possibly TRBD1 (5 bases). From germline, CDR1 is MNHEY and CDR2 SVGAGI. CDR3 length equals 13 residues. V lost 4 bases to trimming and J lost 4 bases, with 8 bases between them. The CDR3, as DNA: TGTGCCAGCAGTTCACAGGTATACAATGAGCAGTTCTTC. Its translation is CASSSQVYNEQFF.

The V and J genes are TRBV5-1 and TRBJ2-5; D not certain. There are 13 residues in the CDR3. CDR1 is SGHRS, CDR2 YFSETQ, per germline. Between the trimmed V and J ends, which lost 5 bases and 2 bases, there was a span of 10 bases. The CDR3 DNA is TGCGCCAGCAGTAAGTACAGTCAAGAGACCCAGTACTTC. This encodes CASSKYSQETQYF. The full variable domain, rest sourced from reference TRBV5-1 and TRBJ2-5, is KAGVTQTPRYLIKTRGQQVTLSCSPISGHRSVSWYQQTPGQGLQFLFEYFSETQRNKGNFPGRFSGRQFSNSRSEMNVSTLELGDSALYLCASSKYSQETQYFGPGTRLLVL.

The chain employs TRBV4-3 and TRBJ2-1; 12 nucleotides align to TRBD2. The CDR3 spans 21 residues. Germline CDR1 is LGHNA and CDR2 is YSLEER. V was clipped by 0 bases and J by 4 bases; unmatched bases: 16. In nucleotides, the CDR3 is TGCGCCAGCAGCCAAGATCGAAGACTAGCGGGAGTGAAGGGAAGGTACAATGAGCAGTTCTTC. It translates to CASSQDRRLAGVKGRYNEQFF.

In its sample, this clone was seen once. The chain combines TRBV7-9 with TRBJ2-5, with a possible D match to TRBD2 (6 bases). The CDR3 totals 15 residues. The V gene lost 2 bases and the J gene lost 1 base, with 11 bases spanning the gap. CDR1 is SEHNR and CDR2 is FQNEAQ in the germline V gene (reference sequence). The CDR3 DNA sequence: TGTGCCAGCAGCTTAAGGATCGGGGGCCAAGAGACCCAGTACTTC. Protein sequence: CASSLRIGGQETQYF.

The chain combines TRBV18 with TRBJ2-2; 7 bases are a match to TRBD1. V shed 0 bases and J 0 bases; nucleotides not matched to a gene: 4. CDR1 is KGHSH, CDR2 LQKENI, per germline. The length of the CDR3 is 17 residues. In DNA form, the CDR3 reads TGTGCCAGCTCACCACCGGTGGGGACAGCGAACACCGGGGAGCTGTTTTTT. Translating gives CASSPPVGTANTGELFF.

The chain has TRBV5-1 and TRBJ2-1; weak D call: TRBD1 (5 bases). Germline lookup yields CDR1 SGHRS and CDR2 YFSETQ. The CDR3 extends over 13 amino acids. V lost 5 bases to trimming and J lost 7 bases, with 13 bases between them. The CDR3 DNA follows: TGCGCCAGCAGTCCCGACAGCTCGAATGAGCAGTTCTTC. Its translation is CASSPDSSNEQFF.

The gene calls are TRBV6-5 and TRBJ1-5, with TRBD1 identical over 10 bases. Per germline, CDR1 MNHEY and CDR2 SVGAGI. V trimming: 5 bases; J trimming: 8 bases; junction bases outside the gene matches: 6. This CDR3 spans 14 amino acids. CDR3 bases: TGTGCCAGCAGTCGAGGGACAGGGGAGAAGCCCCAGCATTTT. The encoded protein is CASSRGTGEKPQHF.

The chain links TRBV28 to TRBJ2-7, with TRBD1 identical over 8 bases. The CDR3 is 12 residues long. Germline values: CDR1 MDHEN, CDR2 SYDVKM. With V trimmed by 6 bases and J by 6 bases, 4 bases remained unmatched. As DNA, the CDR3 is TGTGCCAGCAGCCGAGACAGGGGCGAGCAGTACTTC. Protein sequence: CASSRDRGEQYF.

This rearrangement joins TRBV9 to TRBJ2-1; TRBD2 might be the D (6 bases). Germline CDR1 and CDR2: SGDLS and YYNGEE. This CDR3 is built from 13 residues. The V end lost 3 bases, the J end lost 7 bases, and 11 bases lay between the germline ends. For the CDR3, the DNA is TGTGCCAGCAGCGGGTCCGGGGGAAATGAGCAGTTCTTC. It is translated as CASSGSGGNEQFF.

V gene TRBV28 combines with J gene TRBJ1-2; a possible D gene is TRBD1 (5 bases). The CDR3 has 15 amino acids. From germline, CDR1 is MDHEN and CDR2 SYDVKM. The V and J ends lost 5 bases and 8 bases respectively, with 21 bases between them. This chain's CDR3 is CASSRHGGALTGYTF. The CDR3 DNA sequence: TGTGCCAGCAGTCGCCACGGGGGAGCATTAACCGGCTACACCTTC.